This T cell receptor (beta chain) was identified in a study of T-cell memory formation after mild COVID-19. Findings of the study overall: Clones which contracted sat mainly in CM and EM if CD4+, and in EMRA if CD8+.

TCRdb redid the calling of the 5' RACE reads with MiXCR, one entry per CDR3 protein. The sample has about 430,000 distinct CDR3 sequences; about 20% are singletons. The sample holds a few counts of this clonotype. Its antigen is still unknown. CDR1 is SGHTA and CDR2 is FQGNSA in the germline V gene. This CDR3 spans 13 amino acids. V was shortened by 6 bases and J by 12 bases, with 18 bases between the two germline ends. The TCR comes from a man younger than 30 who had mild COVID-19 (a few samples of this study predate the infection). Cell type and time point are not known. Sequenced input: PBMCs or a T cell subset sorted from them (not recorded which). V is TRBV7-2 and J is TRBJ2-1; D might be TRBD1 (5 bases). The CDR3 nucleotides are TGTGCCAGCAGTCAAGACAGCATGATAGGGCAGTTCTTC. Its protein is CASSQDSMIGQFF. The entire variable domain, with the rest obtained from reference TRBV7-2 and TRBJ2-1, is as follows: GAGVSQSPSNKVTEKGKDVELRCDPISGHTALYWYRQSLGQGLEFLIYFQGNSAPDKSGLPSDRFSAERTGGSVSTLTIQRTQQEDSAVYLCASSQDSMIGQFFGPGTRLTVL.